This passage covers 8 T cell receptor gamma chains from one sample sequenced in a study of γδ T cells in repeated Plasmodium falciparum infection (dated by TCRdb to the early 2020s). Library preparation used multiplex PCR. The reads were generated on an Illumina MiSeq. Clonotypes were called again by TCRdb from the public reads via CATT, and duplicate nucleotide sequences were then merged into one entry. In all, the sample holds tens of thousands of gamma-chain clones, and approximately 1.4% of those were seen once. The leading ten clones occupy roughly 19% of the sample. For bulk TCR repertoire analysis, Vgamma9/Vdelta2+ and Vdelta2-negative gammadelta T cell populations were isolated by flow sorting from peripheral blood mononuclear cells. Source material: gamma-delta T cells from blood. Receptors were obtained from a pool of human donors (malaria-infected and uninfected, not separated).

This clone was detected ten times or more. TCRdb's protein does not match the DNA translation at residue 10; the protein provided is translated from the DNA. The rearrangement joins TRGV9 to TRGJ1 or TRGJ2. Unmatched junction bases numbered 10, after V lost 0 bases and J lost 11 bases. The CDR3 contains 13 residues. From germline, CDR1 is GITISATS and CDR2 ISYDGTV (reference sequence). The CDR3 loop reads CALWEVQGSQKLF. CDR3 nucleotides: TGTGCCTTGTGGGAGGTGCAGGGGTCCCAGAAACTCTTT.

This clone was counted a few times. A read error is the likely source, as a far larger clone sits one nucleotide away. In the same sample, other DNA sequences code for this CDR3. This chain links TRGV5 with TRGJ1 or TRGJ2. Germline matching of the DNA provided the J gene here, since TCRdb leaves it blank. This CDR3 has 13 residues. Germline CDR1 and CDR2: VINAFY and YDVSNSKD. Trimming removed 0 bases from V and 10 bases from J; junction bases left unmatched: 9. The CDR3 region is CATWDRRVDKKLF. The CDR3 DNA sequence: TGTGCCACCTGGGACAGGCGTGTTGACAAGAAACTCTTT.

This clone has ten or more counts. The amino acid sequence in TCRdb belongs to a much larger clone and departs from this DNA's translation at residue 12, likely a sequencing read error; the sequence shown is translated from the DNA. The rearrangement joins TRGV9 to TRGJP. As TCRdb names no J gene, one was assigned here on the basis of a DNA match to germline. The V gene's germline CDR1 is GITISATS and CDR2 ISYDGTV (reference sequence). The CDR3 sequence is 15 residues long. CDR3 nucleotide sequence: TGTGCCTTGTGGGAGGACCCGTTGGGCAAAAAAGTCAAGGTATTT. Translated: CALWEDPLGKKVKVF.

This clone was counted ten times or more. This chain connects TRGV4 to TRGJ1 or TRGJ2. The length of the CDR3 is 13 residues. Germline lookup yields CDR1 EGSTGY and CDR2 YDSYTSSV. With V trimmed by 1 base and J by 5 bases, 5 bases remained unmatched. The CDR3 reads CATWDGEDYKKLF. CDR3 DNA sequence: TGTGCCACCTGGGATGGAGAAGATTATAAGAAACTCTTT.

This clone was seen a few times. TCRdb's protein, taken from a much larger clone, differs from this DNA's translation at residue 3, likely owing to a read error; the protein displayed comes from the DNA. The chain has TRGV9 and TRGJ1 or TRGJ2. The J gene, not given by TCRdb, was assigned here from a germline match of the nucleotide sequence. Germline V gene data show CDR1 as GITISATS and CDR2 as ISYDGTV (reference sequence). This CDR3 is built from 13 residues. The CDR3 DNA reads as TGTGCCATGTGGGACTCGGCTTATTATAAGAAACTCTTT. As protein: CAMWDSAYYKKLF.

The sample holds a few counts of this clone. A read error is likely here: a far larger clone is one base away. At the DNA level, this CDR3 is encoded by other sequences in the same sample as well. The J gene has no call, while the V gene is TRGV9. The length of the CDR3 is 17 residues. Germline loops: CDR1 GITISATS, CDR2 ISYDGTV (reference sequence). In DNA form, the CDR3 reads TGTGCCTTGTGGGAGGTGTTAGGTGAGTTGGGCAAAAAAATCAAAGTATTT. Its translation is CALWEVLGELGKKIKVF.

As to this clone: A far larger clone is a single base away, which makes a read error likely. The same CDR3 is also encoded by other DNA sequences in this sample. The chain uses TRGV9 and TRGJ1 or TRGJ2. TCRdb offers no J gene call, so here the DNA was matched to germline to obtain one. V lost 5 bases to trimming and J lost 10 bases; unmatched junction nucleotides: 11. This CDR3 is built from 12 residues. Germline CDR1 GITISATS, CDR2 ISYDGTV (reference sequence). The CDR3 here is CALWARPGKKLF. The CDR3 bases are TGTGCCTTGTGGGCCCGCCCAGGCAAGAAACTCTTT.

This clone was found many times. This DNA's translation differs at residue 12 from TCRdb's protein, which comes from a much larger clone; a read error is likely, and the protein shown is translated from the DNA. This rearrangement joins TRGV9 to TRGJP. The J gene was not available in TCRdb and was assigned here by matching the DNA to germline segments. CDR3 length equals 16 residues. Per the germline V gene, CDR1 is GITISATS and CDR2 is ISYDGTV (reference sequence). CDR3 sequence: CALWGSKELGKRIKVF. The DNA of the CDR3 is TGTGCCTTGTGGGGCAGTAAAGAGTTGGGCAAAAGAATCAAGGTATTT.